The 29 T cell receptor beta chains given below trace back to one sample, sequenced in a study of blood T cell repertoires in COVID-19. Assay: immunoSEQ multiplex PCR; the TCRdb copy retains only in-frame clones and omits some. The table records roughly 170,000 clones, about 80% of them present only once. Material: peripheral blood. Receptors were obtained from a human donor in a cohort sampled during active COVID-19.

CDR3 protein: CASSRTGGDTGELFF. CDR3 nucleotide sequence: TGTGCCAGTAGTAGGACGGGGGGGGACACCGGGGAGCTGTTTTTT. The rearrangement links TRBV19 to TRBJ2-2, with 8 bases identical to TRBD2. Losses at the gene ends were 4 bases for V and 3 bases for J; bases not matched to a gene: 4. The CDR3 has 15 amino acids. CDR1 and CDR2 from the germline V gene are LNHDA and SQIVND (reference sequence). Full variable domain (missing parts from reference TRBV19 and TRBJ2-2): DGGITQSPKYLFRKEGQNVTLSCEQNLNHDAMYWYRQDPGQGLRLIYYSQIVNDFQKGDIAEGYSVSREKKESFPLTVTSAQKNPTAFYLCASSRTGGDTGELFFGEGSRLTVL.

The chain employs TRBV5-5 and TRBJ1-6; D call uncertain. This CDR3 is built from 15 residues. Trimming took off 5 bases at V and 7 bases at J, with 16 bases between the two ends. Germline values: CDR1 SGHKS, CDR2 YYEKEE (reference sequence). CDR3 loop: CASRPTDYPNSPLHF. CDR3 nucleotides: TGTGCCAGCAGGCCAACTGACTACCCCAATTCACCCCTCCACTTT.

V gene TRBV27 combines with J gene TRBJ1-6, with TRBD1 as a possible D gene (6 bases). V was shortened by 4 bases and J by 10 bases, with 17 bases between the two germline ends. The CDR3 is made up of 15 amino acids. Germline CDR1 reads MNHEY; CDR2 reads SMNVEV (reference sequence). The CDR3 region has the DNA TGTGCCAGCAGTTCCAACTCGGGACATCGATCACCCCTCCACTTT. Translating gives CASSSNSGHRSPLHF.

This chain uses TRBV5-1 with TRBJ1-1; TRBD1 matches 9 bases. After removal of 4 bases from V and 1 base from J, the junction contained 8 bases not matched to a gene. The CDR3 is 16 residues long. Per germline, CDR1 SGHRS and CDR2 YFSETQ. The CDR3 region is CASSAAGTGWNTEAFF. The DNA for the CDR3 is TGCGCCAGCAGCGCCGCCGGGACAGGGTGGAACACTGAAGCTTTCTTT.

The V and J genes are TRBV4-1 and TRBJ1-2; no firm D call. Looked up from germline, CDR1 is MGHRA and CDR2 is YSYEKL. This CDR3 is 15 amino acids long. Trimming removed 4 bases at V and 0 bases at J, with 12 bases between. CDR3 nucleotide sequence: TGCGCCAGCAGCCCCACAGCGGTAGCTAACTATGGCTACACCTTC. Encoded protein: CASSPTAVANYGYTF.

This clone was seen a single time. The chain links TRBV7-9 to TRBJ1-6, with D possibly matching TRBD1 (5 bases). With 0 bases removed from V and 7 bases from J, the gap between germline ends came to 13 bases. Germline assignment: CDR1 SEHNR and CDR2 FQNEAQ (reference sequence). CDR3 size: 16 residues. CDR3 protein: CASSLAPGFGNSPLHF. The CDR3 nucleotides read TGTGCCAGCAGCTTAGCGCCAGGGTTCGGCAATTCACCCCTCCACTTT.

The CDR3 here is CASSLLVPNTEAFF. CDR3 sequence (DNA): TGTGCCAGCAGCTTACTTGTCCCGAACACTGAAGCTTTCTTT. The V and J genes are TRBV7-2 and TRBJ1-1; D is unclear. The CDR3 runs 14 residues. V lost 2 bases, J lost 1 base, and 8 bases lay in between. Germline loops: CDR1 SGHTA, CDR2 FQGNSA.

This chain links TRBV11-2 with TRBJ2-1, with a weak D call TRBD1 (6 bases). The CDR3 contains 16 residues. Per the germline V gene, CDR1 is SGHAT and CDR2 is FQNNGV. With 1 base removed from V and 4 bases from J, the gap between germline ends came to 14 bases. The CDR3 sequence is CASSLGVGQGYNEQFF. CDR3 sequence (DNA): TGTGCCAGCAGCTTAGGGGTGGGGCAGGGGTACAATGAGCAGTTCTTC.

The chain combines TRBV7-2 with TRBJ1-2; D possibly corresponds to TRBD1 (6 bases). Germline V gives CDR1 SGHTA, CDR2 FQGNSA. The V end was cut by 2 bases, the J end by 4 bases, with 14 bases between. The length of the CDR3 is 15 residues. For the CDR3, the DNA is TGTGCCAGCAGCTTACAACAGGGTTCCATCTATGGCTACACCTTC. This gives the protein CASSLQQGSIYGYTF.

The V and J genes are TRBV2 and TRBJ1-1, with a tentative D call TRBD1 (6 bases). Germline CDR1 and CDR2: SNHLY and FYNNEI. Trimming left V 6 bases short and J 0 bases short, with 8 bases between. This CDR3 contains 13 residues. The CDR3 is CASSRQVNTEAFF. CDR3 sequence (DNA): TGTGCCAGCAGCCGACAGGTGAACACTGAAGCTTTCTTT.

This rearrangement joins TRBV6-1 to TRBJ1-5; TRBD1 matches at 7 bases. Germline loops: CDR1 MNHNS, CDR2 SASEGT. Trimming removed 3 bases from V and 5 bases from J; junction bases left unmatched: 13. This CDR3 region has 17 residues. CDR3 sequence (DNA): TGTGCCAGCAGTGACTTCGAACCAGACAGGGCCTATCAGCCCCAGCATTTT. Translating gives CASSDFEPDRAYQPQHF.

This clone was found a few times. The chain combines TRBV5-1 with TRBJ2-2, with TRBD1 identical over 7 bases. Germline V lookup: CDR1 SGHRS, CDR2 YFSETQ. The junction had 3 bases not matched to a gene; V was cut back by 4 bases and J by 0 bases. This CDR3 spans 15 amino acids. In DNA form, the CDR3 reads TGCGCCAGCAGCCACGGACAGGCGAACACCGGGGAGCTGTTTTTT. It yields the protein CASSHGQANTGELFF.

This clone was found once. The CDR3 nucleotides are TGCGCCAGCAGCTGGGGACTTGTCTACGAGCAGTACTTC. Its translation: CASSWGLVYEQYF. J is TRBJ2-7 and V is TRBV5-1; D perhaps matches TRBD2 (6 bases). The CDR3 loop spans 13 amino acids. Per germline, CDR1 SGHRS and CDR2 YFSETQ. Deletions cut 3 bases from V and 3 bases from J, with 10 bases between.

The V and J genes are TRBV10-3 and TRBJ2-2; a possible D gene is TRBD2 (6 bases). Trimming stripped 8 bases from V and 0 bases from J, with 13 bases between. This CDR3 is built from 15 residues. CDR1 ENHRY and CDR2 SYGVKD come from the germline V gene. DNA for the CDR3: TGTGCCATCCGGGTCGGGGGTACGAACACCGGGGAGCTGTTTTTT. Protein product: CAIRVGGTNTGELFF.

The chain uses TRBV12-3 or TRBV12-4 and TRBJ2-7, with TRBD1 as a possible D gene (5 bases). There are 13 residues in the CDR3. V lost 3 bases and J 2 bases, leaving 8 bases between the germline ends. The CDR3 DNA sequence: TGTGCCAGCAGTTTGGGGCCGACCTACGAGCAGTACTTC. The encoded protein is CASSLGPTYEQYF.

The chain uses TRBV29-1 and TRBJ2-5; possibly TRBD2 for D (6 bases). The CDR3 consists of 13 residues. Per germline, CDR1 SQVTM and CDR2 ANQGSEA. V dropped 1 base and J dropped 2 bases, with 8 bases sitting between them. The CDR3 DNA sequence: TGCAGCGTTGAAGGGGGGGTACAAGAGACCCAGTACTTC. Encoded protein: CSVEGGVQETQYF.

This clone ranks as medium-sized. This chain links TRBV6-5 with TRBJ2-1; 8 bases agree with TRBD2. J gave up 4 bases and V 4 bases, and 9 bases lay outside the gene matches. The CDR3 is made up of 16 amino acids. Germline V lookup: CDR1 MNHEY, CDR2 SVGAGI. This CDR3 reads CASSSFAGGSYNEQFF. The CDR3 bases are TGTGCCAGCAGTTCCTTTGCGGGGGGCAGTTACAATGAGCAGTTCTTC.

This clone was seen a few times. V gene TRBV6-4 combines with J gene TRBJ1-5; 8 nucleotides agree with TRBD1. Germline CDR1 reads MRHNA; CDR2 reads SNTAGT. The CDR3 has 14 amino acids. Trimming cost V 11 bases and J 2 bases; bases outside gene matches: 8. Written as DNA, the CDR3 is TGTGCCGGTGAAAGGGGACAGGGCAATCAGCCCCAGCATTTT. It yields the protein CAGERGQGNQPQHF.

V usage is TRBV9 and J usage is TRBJ2-7; 8 bases are shared with TRBD2. This CDR3 has 12 amino acids. Losses at the gene ends were 4 bases for V and 12 bases for J; bases not matched to a gene: 9. In germline, CDR1 is SGDLS, CDR2 YYNGEE. The CDR3 DNA sequence: TGTGCCAGCAGCCCACGGGGGGGGGATGTGTACTTC. Its translation is CASSPRGGDVYF.

This chain uses TRBV13 with TRBJ2-7; D may be TRBD1 (6 bases). The CDR3 consists of 14 residues. V was pared by 4 bases and J by 5 bases, with 15 bases between. Germline V gene data show CDR1 as PRHDT and CDR2 as FYEKMQ (reference sequence). This chain's CDR3 is CASSSQGLSDEQYF. Written as DNA, the CDR3 is TGTGCCAGCAGCTCGCAGGGGCTTAGCGACGAGCAGTACTTC.

The gene calls are TRBV2 and TRBJ1-5, with TRBD1 matching 7 bases. CDR1 is SNHLY and CDR2 is FYNNEI in the germline V gene. V lost 8 bases and J lost 2; bases outside the gene matches: 6. The CDR3 consists of 14 residues. The CDR3 protein is CASFDRAGNQPQHF. Written as DNA, the CDR3 is TGTGCCAGCTTTGACAGGGCGGGCAATCAGCCCCAGCATTTT.

CDR3 nucleotide sequence: TGTGCCAGCAGCGTAGCGTCGGGACTCCAGGGTTTAAATAGGGTCACTGAAGCTTTCTTT. The encoded protein is CASSVASGLQGLNRVTEAFF. The V and J genes are TRBV9 and TRBJ1-1, with D possibly being TRBD1 (5 bases). The CDR3 runs to 20 residues. V was cut by 0 bases and J by 4 bases, with 28 bases left in between. Germline V CDR1 and CDR2: SGDLS, YYNGEE. Variable domain in full (rest from reference TRBV9 and TRBJ1-1): DSGVTQTPKHLITATGQRVTLRCSPRSGDLSVYWYQQSLDQGLQFLIQYYNGEERAKGNILERFSAQQFPDLHSELNLSSLELGDSALYFCASSVASGLQGLNRVTEAFFGQGTRLTVV.

The chain recombines TRBV19 with TRBJ1-2; no firm D call. The CDR3 spans 16 residues. V was pared by 5 bases and J by 7 bases, with 23 bases between. Per the germline V gene, CDR1 is LNHDA and CDR2 is SQIVND (reference sequence). CDR3 residues: CASSPSLLRESGGYTF. The CDR3 region has the DNA TGTGCCAGTAGTCCTTCCCTGCTCCGGGAGTCTGGTGGCTACACCTTC.

The chain has TRBV7-2 and TRBJ2-1; weak D call: TRBD2 (6 bases). There are 13 residues in the CDR3. The V end lost 8 bases, the J end lost 9 bases, and 17 bases lay between the germline ends. Per the germline V gene, CDR1 is SGHTA and CDR2 is FQGNSA. The CDR3 sequence is CASAEGPEGEQFF. DNA of the CDR3: TGTGCCAGCGCGGAGGGACCGGAGGGTGAGCAGTTCTTC.

In DNA form, the CDR3 reads TGTGCCAGCAGTTTAATGGGAGCTTCCTACAATGAGCAGTTCTTC. Residues: CASSLMGASYNEQFF. V is TRBV27 and J is TRBJ2-1, with D tentatively TRBD2 (5 bases). The germline V and J ends were trimmed by 2 bases and 1 base, with 9 bases remaining between them. The CDR3 loop spans 15 amino acids. Germline values: CDR1 MNHEY, CDR2 SMNVEV (reference sequence).

Only a few counts were recorded for this clone. The genes are TRBV3-1 (or the pseudogene TRBV3-2) and TRBJ1-2, with no clear D. Trimming removed 4 bases from V and 4 bases from J, with 16 bases in between. This CDR3 comprises 15 residues. Germline loops: CDR1 LGHDT, CDR2 YNNKEL (reference sequence). The CDR3 loop is CASSPKMRAPYGYTF. The CDR3 coding sequence is TGTGCCAGCAGCCCGAAAATGAGGGCACCCTATGGCTACACCTTC.

V is TRBV5-1 and J is TRBJ2-2; TRBD1 matches 7 bases. There are 16 residues in the CDR3. V was clipped by 1 base and J by 4 bases; unmatched bases: 7. Germline CDR1 and CDR2: SGHRS and YFSETQ. CDR3 DNA: TGCGCCAGCAGCTTGAACAGGGGAAAGGTCACCGGGGAGCTGTTTTTT. Protein product: CASSLNRGKVTGELFF.

The chain combines TRBV3-1 (or the pseudogene TRBV3-2) with TRBJ2-6; D may be TRBD1 (6 bases). CDR1 is LGHDT and CDR2 is YNNKEL in the germline V gene (reference sequence). The CDR3 is 16 residues long. V gave up 4 bases and J gave up 4 bases, with 14 bases separating them. CDR3 loop: CASSLRGGEGANVLTF. The CDR3 DNA reads as TGTGCCAGCAGCCTCAGGGGCGGTGAAGGGGCCAACGTCCTGACTTTC.

The rearrangement links TRBV11-2 to TRBJ2-1; 7 bases are a match to TRBD1. Germline values: CDR1 SGHAT, CDR2 FQNNGV. V was clipped by 5 bases and J by 4 bases; unmatched bases: 11. The CDR3 runs to 16 residues. The CDR3 sequence is CASSPGPGTAYNEQFF. The CDR3 coding sequence is TGTGCCAGCAGCCCTGGCCCCGGGACAGCTTACAATGAGCAGTTCTTC.